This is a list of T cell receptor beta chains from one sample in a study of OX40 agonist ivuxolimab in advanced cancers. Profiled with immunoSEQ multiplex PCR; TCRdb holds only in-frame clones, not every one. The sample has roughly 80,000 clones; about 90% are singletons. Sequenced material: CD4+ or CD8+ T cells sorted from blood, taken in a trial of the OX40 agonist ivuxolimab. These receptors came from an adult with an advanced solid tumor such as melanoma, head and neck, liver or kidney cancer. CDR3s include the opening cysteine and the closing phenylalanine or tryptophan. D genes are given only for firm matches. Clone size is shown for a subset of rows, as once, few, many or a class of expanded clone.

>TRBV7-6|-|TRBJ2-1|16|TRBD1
TGTGCCAGCAGCACGTCCGGGACAGGGATATACAATGAGCAGTTCTTC
CASSTSGTGIYNEQFF
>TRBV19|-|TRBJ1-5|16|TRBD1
TGTGCCAGTAGTATGGGACAGGGGGTTAGCAATCAGCCCCAGCATTTT
CASSMGQGVSNQPQHF
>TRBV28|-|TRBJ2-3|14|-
TGTGCCAGCAGTAAGGGACATTCAACAGATACGCAGTATTTT
CASSKGHSTDTQYF
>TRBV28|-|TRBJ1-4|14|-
TGTGCCAGCAGTGGGATCGCAACTAATGAAAAACTGTTTTTT
CASSGIATNEKLFF
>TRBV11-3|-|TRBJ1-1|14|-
TGTGCCAGCAGCTTAGATCCCAGCGCGAGTATAGCTTTCTTT
CASSLDPSASIAFF
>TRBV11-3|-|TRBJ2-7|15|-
TGTGCCAGCAGCTTAGTGGCCTCAATCTCCTACGAGCAGTACTTC
CASSLVASISYEQYF
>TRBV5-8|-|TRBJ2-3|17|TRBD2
TGTGCCAGCCCATCTTCGGGACTAGTCGGGCCCACAGATACGCAGTATTTT
CASPSSGLVGPTDTQYF
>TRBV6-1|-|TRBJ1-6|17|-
TGTGCCAGCAGTGATGGATGGGGCTCCTCCTATAATTCACCCCTCCACTTT
CASSDGWGSSYNSPLHF
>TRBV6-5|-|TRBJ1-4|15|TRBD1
TGTGCCAACCAATTAGACAGGGGAGCTAATGAAAAACTGTTTTTT
CANQLDRGANEKLFF
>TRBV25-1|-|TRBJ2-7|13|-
TGTGCCACCTCCCGGGACAACTCCTACGAGCAGTACTTC
CATSRDNSYEQYF
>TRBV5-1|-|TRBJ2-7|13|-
TGCGCCAGCAGCTTGGCTAGCAGCTACGAGCAGTACTTC
CASSLASSYEQYF
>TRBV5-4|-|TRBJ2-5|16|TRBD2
TGTGCCAGCAGCGCCCGACTAGCGGGGGCGGGAGAGACCCAGTACTTC
CASSARLAGAGETQYF
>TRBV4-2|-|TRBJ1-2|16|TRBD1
TGTGCCAGCAGCCAAGAGATTTCGGACAGGGACTATGGCTACACCTTC
CASSQEISDRDYGYTF
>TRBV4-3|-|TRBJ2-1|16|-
TGCGCCAGCAGCCAAGATAGGCGGGGTGTTCACAATGAGCAGTTCTTC
CASSQDRRGVHNEQFF
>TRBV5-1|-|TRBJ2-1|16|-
TGCGCCAGCAGTGGCCCCACCCTCGACCCGGGGAATGAGCAGTTCTTC
CASSGPTLDPGNEQFF
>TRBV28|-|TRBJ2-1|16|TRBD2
TGTGCCAGCAGTCCCAGGACTAGCGGGTTAGCGGGTGAGCAGTTCTTC
CASSPRTSGLAGEQFF
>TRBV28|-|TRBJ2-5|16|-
TGTGCCAGCAGTCACCTCATACCTCGAAGGGGGGAGACCCAGTACTTC
CASSHLIPRRGETQYF
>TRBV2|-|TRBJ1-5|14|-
TGTGCCAGCTGTTGGGGGGGGGAAGGTCAGCCCCAGCATTTT
CASCWGGEGQPQHF
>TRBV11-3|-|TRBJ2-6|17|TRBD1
TGTGCCAGCAGCCCCCGACAGGGAATAGCTGGGGCCAACGTCCTGACTTTC
CASSPRQGIAGANVLTF
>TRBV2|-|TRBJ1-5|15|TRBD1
TGTGCCAGCAGTCCGTCCGACAGGGCGGCTCAGCCCCAGCATTTT
CASSPSDRAAQPQHF
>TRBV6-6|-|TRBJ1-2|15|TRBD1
TGTGCCAGCAGTTACCCCCCAGGGGGCCTCTATGGCTACACCTTC
CASSYPPGGLYGYTF
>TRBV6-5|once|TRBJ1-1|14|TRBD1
TGTGCCAGCAGTTACCCAGGGGGGTTCGGTTTAGCTTTCTTT
CASSYPGGFGLAFF
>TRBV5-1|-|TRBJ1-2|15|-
TGCGCCAGCACCACGGGGGGGGCGCCCGGCTATGGCTACACCTTC
CASTTGGAPGYGYTF
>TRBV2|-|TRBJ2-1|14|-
TGTGCCAGCAGTGTGATGGGGGTAAGCAATGAGCAGTTCTTC
CASSVMGVSNEQFF
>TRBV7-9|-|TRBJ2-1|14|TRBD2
TGTGCCAGCAGCAAAACTAGCGGGAGGATAGAGCAGTTCTTC
CASSKTSGRIEQFF
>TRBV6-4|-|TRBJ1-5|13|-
TGTGCCAGTCCGAGGAATAGCAATCAGCCCCAGCATTTT
CASPRNSNQPQHF
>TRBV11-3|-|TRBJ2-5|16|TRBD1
TGTGCCAGCAGCCCAGGACAGGGAATATTGGTGGAGACCCAGTACTTC
CASSPGQGILVETQYF